This T cell receptor (delta chain) was documented in a study of gammadelta T cells in human blood. Within the sample, this clone is medium-sized. Germline CDR1 GEAIGNYY, CDR2 EKD. This CDR3 contains 17 residues. Trimming removed 0 bases from V and 0 bases from J, with 8 bases in between. TCRdb called clones anew from the RT-PCR reads with CATT. The sample has several hundred delta-chain clones, about a third seen once. Sequenced input: Vgamma9Vdelta2 gamma-delta T cells from infant blood. This sequence originates from a human donor. This chain connects TRDV2 to TRDJ3; weak D call: TRDD3 (6 bases). The CDR3 DNA sequence: TGTGCCTGTGACACCGTCTGGGGCTCCTGGGACACCCGACAGATGTTTTTC. As protein: CACDTVWGSWDTRQMFF.